Each of the 29 T cell receptor beta chains below was sequenced from the same sample in a study of T cell responses to AZD1222 COVID-19 vaccine. Using immunoSEQ multiplex PCR, the repertoire was profiled, and TCRdb retains in-frame clones only, with some absent. The sample lists tens of thousands of clones, around 85% occurring once. Here the sequenced sample was peripheral blood, taken on day 0 of AZD1222 vaccination. These receptors came from an adult in good health.

The rearrangement joins TRBV5-6 to TRBJ2-7; weak D call: TRBD2 (6 bases). The germline V and J ends were trimmed by 1 base and 5 bases, with 10 bases remaining between them. CDR3 length: 13 amino acids. Germline V gene lookup returns CDR1 SGHDT and CDR2 YYEEEE. CDR3 nucleotides: TGTGCCAGCAGCTTGACGGGAGTGGACGAGCAGTACTTC. Its translation: CASSLTGVDEQYF.

The chain couples TRBV5-4 to TRBJ2-2; 8 bases align to TRBD2. This CDR3 has 18 residues. Germline V gives CDR1 SGHNT, CDR2 YYREEE (reference sequence). The V segment lost 4 bases and the J segment 5 bases; nucleotides outside the gene matches: 16. CDR3 nucleotides: TGTGCCAGCAGCGGAAAAGGTGCACGCGGGAGGAATACCGGGGAGCTGTTTTTT. Translating gives CASSGKGARGRNTGELFF.

CDR3 amino acids: CASSLALGRSEEQYF. The CDR3 coding sequence is TGTGCCAGCAGCTTAGCGTTGGGACGGTCTGAGGAGCAGTACTTC. V usage is TRBV7-9 and J usage is TRBJ2-7; D possibly uses TRBD1 or TRBD2 (5 bases each). This CDR3 region has 15 residues. The germline CDR1 and CDR2 sequences are SEHNR and FQNEAQ (reference sequence). Trimming left V 0 bases short and J 7 bases short, with 16 bases between.

V gene TRBV14 combines with J gene TRBJ2-1; 10 bases align to TRBD2. Trimming cost V 4 bases and J 6 bases; bases outside gene matches: 9. Germline CDR1 reads SGHDN; CDR2 reads FVKESK. CDR3 size: 16 residues. The CDR3 reads CASSPLGLAGVNEQFF. CDR3 coding DNA: TGTGCCAGCAGCCCCCTGGGGCTAGCGGGAGTCAATGAGCAGTTCTTC.

The chain recombines TRBV7-9 with TRBJ2-7; D ambiguous. Germline CDR1 SEHNR, CDR2 FQNEAQ (reference sequence). V lost 2 bases to trimming and J lost 5 bases, with 10 bases between them. The CDR3 loop spans 13 amino acids. The CDR3 is CASSLPSRNEQYF. CDR3 nucleotide sequence: TGTGCCAGCAGCTTACCGTCTAGGAACGAGCAGTACTTC.

The chain joins TRBV5-1 to TRBJ1-1; D remains ambiguous. The CDR3 sequence is 16 residues long. Germline lookup yields CDR1 SGHRS and CDR2 YFSETQ. V was trimmed by 1 base and J by 1 base, leaving 14 bases between them. The CDR3 sequence: CASSLMAPQGNTEAFF. CDR3 DNA sequence: TGCGCCAGCAGCTTGATGGCACCTCAAGGGAACACTGAAGCTTTCTTT.

J is TRBJ2-2 and V is TRBV9, with 8 bases aligning to TRBD2. J was trimmed by 8 bases and V by 4 bases; bases with no gene match: 16. The length of the CDR3 is 17 residues. The germline V gene encodes CDR1 SGDLS and CDR2 YYNGEE. Here the CDR3 DNA reads TGTGCCAGCAGCCCCCGGGGGGGACTGCGGGAAGGGGGGGAGCTGTTTTTT. Its protein product is CASSPRGGLREGGELFF.

This clone was seen only a few times. V gene TRBV2 combines with J gene TRBJ1-5; 9 bases agree with TRBD1. The ends lost 6 bases at V and 0 bases at J; junction bases unmatched: 12. In germline, CDR1 is SNHLY, CDR2 FYNNEI. The CDR3 runs 18 residues. Here the CDR3 reads CASRRSGTGQDSNQPQHF. The CDR3 nucleotides read TGTGCCAGCAGGCGGTCCGGGACAGGGCAGGATAGCAATCAGCCCCAGCATTTT. The variable domain in full, completed from reference TRBV2 and TRBJ1-5, reads EPEVTQTPSHQVTQMGQEVILRCVPISNHLYFYWYRQILGQKVEFLVSFYNNEISEKSEIFDDQFSVERPDGSNFTLKIRSTKLEDSAMYFCASRRSGTGQDSNQPQHFGDGTRLSIL.

This clone showed up just once. The genes are TRBV28 and TRBJ2-5; the D gene is possibly TRBD1 (6 bases). Trimming took 8 bases from V and 5 from J, leaving 12 bases between them. The CDR3 covers 12 residues. CDR1 MDHEN and CDR2 SYDVKM come from the germline V gene. CDR3 DNA sequence: TGTGCCAGCGGGGTCAGGGGCGAGACCCAGTACTTC. It is translated as CASGVRGETQYF. Supplemented by reference TRBV28 and TRBJ2-5, the full variable domain reads DVKVTQSSRYLVKRTGEKVFLECVQDMDHENMFWYRQDPGLGLRLIYFSYDVKMKEKGDIPEGYSVSREKKERFSLILESASTNQTSMYLCASGVRGETQYFGPGTRLLVL.

The chain couples TRBV30 to TRBJ2-7, with D perhaps TRBD2 (6 bases). The CDR3 length is 13 residues. Trimming removed 2 bases from V and 6 bases from J, with 14 bases in between. CDR1 is GTSNPN, CDR2 SVGIG, per germline (reference sequence). Here the CDR3 reads CAWSSMQGGEQYF. DNA of the CDR3: TGTGCCTGGAGTTCCATGCAGGGAGGCGAGCAGTACTTC.

This chain uses TRBV30 with TRBJ2-2; 9 positions match TRBD2. The CDR3 consists of 13 residues. Germline V gene sequence: CDR1 GTSNPN, CDR2 SVGIG (reference sequence). V lost 3 bases to trimming and J lost 6 bases; unmatched junction nucleotides: 2. As DNA, the CDR3 is TGTGCCTGGAGAAGACTAGCGGCCGGGGAGCTGTTTTTT. It specifies CAWRRLAAGELFF.

This chain links TRBV19 with TRBJ2-5; 13 bases fit TRBD2. Germline CDR1 LNHDA, CDR2 SQIVND (reference sequence). CDR3 length equals 16 residues. V lost 9 bases and J lost 5; bases outside the gene matches: 12. CDR3: CASRTSGRARWETQYF. CDR3 nucleotides: TGTGCCAGCCGTACTAGCGGGAGGGCCCGGTGGGAGACCCAGTACTTC.

CDR3 in DNA: TGTGCCAGCAGTGCGACAGGGGGTGGCTACACCTTC. This translates into CASSATGGGYTF. The rearrangement links TRBV27 to TRBJ1-2; TRBD1 matches at 9 bases. Germline CDR1 and CDR2: MNHEY and SMNVEV (reference sequence). This CDR3 is built from 12 residues. V was pared by 5 bases and J by 7 bases, with 2 bases of the junction left unmatched.

The chain recombines TRBV5-4 with TRBJ2-1; D might be TRBD2 (5 bases). The length of the CDR3 is 14 residues. V lost 4 bases, J lost 3 bases, and 11 bases lay in between. Germline values: CDR1 SGHNT, CDR2 YYREEE (reference sequence). Written as DNA, the CDR3 is TGTGCCAGCAGCGAGGAGACTAACTACAATGAGCAGTTCTTC. This translates into CASSEETNYNEQFF. The whole variable domain, remainder taken from reference TRBV5-4 and TRBJ2-1, is ETGVTQSPTHLIKTRGQQVTLRCSSQSGHNTVSWYQQALGQGPQFIFQYYREEENGRGNFPPRFSGLQFPNYSSELNVNALELDDSALYLCASSEETNYNEQFFGPGTRLTVL.

Only one count was recorded for this clone. The V and J genes are TRBV5-1 and TRBJ2-5, with 9 bases fitting TRBD1. Per the germline V gene, CDR1 is SGHRS and CDR2 is YFSETQ. After removal of 3 bases from V and 5 bases from J, the junction contained 5 bases not matched to a gene. CDR3 length: 14 residues. The CDR3 protein is CASSSGQGEETQYF. The DNA for the CDR3 is TGCGCCAGCAGCTCGGGACAGGGAGAGGAGACCCAGTACTTC.

The chain recombines TRBV11-1 with TRBJ2-7, with D uncertain. There are 13 residues in the CDR3. Germline-derived CDR1 and CDR2 are SGHAT and FQDESV (reference sequence). V was cut by 1 base and J by 5 bases, with 9 bases left in between. CDR3 sequence (DNA): TGTGCCAGCAGCTTAGAGCCGCCAGACGAGCAGTACTTC. Translation: CASSLEPPDEQYF. Filled out from reference TRBV11-1 and TRBJ2-7, the complete variable domain reads EAEVAQSPRYKITEKSQAVAFWCDPISGHATLYWYRQILGQGPELLVQFQDESVVDDSQLPKDRFSAERLKGVDSTLKIQPAELGDSAMYLCASSLEPPDEQYFGPGTRLTVT.

The chain combines TRBV18 with TRBJ1-2; D is ambiguous. Germline values: CDR1 KGHSH, CDR2 LQKENI. The V gene lost 2 bases and the J gene lost 5 bases, with 3 bases spanning the gap. The CDR3 totals 11 residues. The CDR3 nucleotides read TGTGCCAGCTCACCAGAATATGGCTACACCTTC. It is translated as CASSPEYGYTF.

This chain uses TRBV6-5 with TRBJ2-7; 8 bases map to TRBD2. The J segment lost 0 bases and the V segment lost 6 bases, leaving 4 bases of the junction unmatched. Germline lookup yields CDR1 MNHEY and CDR2 SVGAGI. The CDR3 contains 14 residues. The CDR3 loop is CASRKSGSSYEQYF. CDR3 coding DNA: TGTGCCAGCAGGAAGAGCGGGAGCTCCTACGAGCAGTACTTC.

The chain has TRBV7-2 and TRBJ2-3, with 9 bases matching TRBD2. This CDR3 contains 18 residues. After removal of 0 bases from V and 2 bases from J, the junction contained 9 bases not matched to a gene. The V gene's germline CDR1 is SGHTA and CDR2 FQGNSA. The CDR3 is CASSLATSGGGYTDTQYF. CDR3 in DNA: TGTGCCAGCAGCTTAGCGACTAGCGGAGGGGGTTACACAGATACGCAGTATTTT.

This clone was found once. This chain connects TRBV27 to TRBJ2-3; D possibly corresponds to TRBD1 (6 bases). The CDR3 loop spans 16 amino acids. The V end lost 2 bases, the J end lost 2 bases, and 14 bases lay between the germline ends. Per the germline V gene, CDR1 is MNHEY and CDR2 is SMNVEV (reference sequence). The CDR3 region has the DNA TGTGCCAGCAGTTTAAAGAAGGGGGTGAACACAGATACGCAGTATTTT. Residues: CASSLKKGVNTDTQYF.

This clone appeared a single time. This chain joins TRBV7-9 and TRBJ1-4, with D perhaps TRBD1 (5 bases). The CDR3 is 15 amino acids. CDR1 is SEHNR and CDR2 is FQNEAQ in the germline V gene (reference sequence). Trimming cost V 5 bases and J 5 bases, with 15 bases left between them. The CDR3 spells CASSLGHGVNEKLFF. CDR3 nucleotides: TGTGCCAGCAGCCTAGGACATGGGGTGAATGAAAAACTGTTTTTT.

The rearrangement joins TRBV28 to TRBJ2-2; D is ambiguous. Trimming took 7 bases from V and 0 from J, leaving 9 bases between them. In germline, CDR1 is MDHEN, CDR2 SYDVKM. The CDR3 totals 14 residues. Here the CDR3 DNA reads TGTGCCAGCAACCGCGAGACGAACACCGGGGAGCTGTTTTTT. It is translated as CASNRETNTGELFF.

The rearrangement uses TRBV11-2 and TRBJ2-5; 14 bases match TRBD2. Trimming cost V 0 bases and J 4 bases; bases outside gene matches: 4. The CDR3 is made up of 17 amino acids. The V gene's germline CDR1 is SGHAT and CDR2 FQNNGV. CDR3 in DNA: TGTGCCAGCAGCTTAGAGGGGGGGACTAGCGGGAGAGAGACCCAGTACTTC. Translation: CASSLEGGTSGRETQYF.

This rearrangement joins TRBV6-6 to TRBJ1-1; D gene ambiguous. V was trimmed by 1 base and J by 3 bases, leaving 12 bases between them. Germline CDR1 reads MNHNY; CDR2 reads SVGAGI (reference sequence). CDR3 length equals 15 residues. The chain's CDR3 is CASSYWRGQDTEAFF. In nucleotides, the CDR3 is TGTGCCAGCAGTTACTGGCGCGGGCAGGACACTGAAGCTTTCTTT.

In DNA, the CDR3 is TGTGCCAGTAGTAAAGGGACAGGGGGCGGCGAAAAACTGTTTTTT. Protein: CASSKGTGGGEKLFF. The chain has TRBV19 and TRBJ1-4, with 12 nucleotides matching TRBD1. This CDR3 has 15 amino acids. The trim removed 4 bases at V and 8 bases at J, leaving 5 bases unmatched. The germline CDR1 and CDR2 sequences are LNHDA and SQIVND (reference sequence).

This clone occurred once. The CDR3 is CASSTRGNAGGQETQYF. The CDR3 coding sequence is TGTGCCAGTAGTACTCGCGGGAACGCGGGAGGACAAGAGACCCAGTACTTC. The J gene is TRBJ2-5, the V gene TRBV19; 8 nucleotides agree with TRBD2. After removal of 4 bases from V and 2 bases from J, the junction contained 12 bases not matched to a gene. From germline, CDR1 is LNHDA and CDR2 SQIVND (reference sequence). There are 17 residues in the CDR3.

This chain links TRBV9 with TRBJ2-3; TRBD2 agrees at 11 bases. The V segment lost 3 bases and the J segment 2 bases; nucleotides outside the gene matches: 5. This CDR3 is built from 16 residues. Germline V gene lookup returns CDR1 SGDLS and CDR2 YYNGEE. The DNA for the CDR3 is TGTGCCAGCAGCGGGGGGACTAGCGGTACCACAGATACGCAGTATTTT. This encodes CASSGGTSGTTDTQYF.

This clone turned up a few times. This chain connects TRBV18 to TRBJ1-3; D not resolved. The CDR3 consists of 12 residues. Germline V gene lookup returns CDR1 KGHSH and CDR2 LQKENI. V gave up 7 bases and J gave up 2 bases, with 6 bases separating them. The CDR3 DNA reads TGTGCCAGCTTTAGGCCTGGAAACACCATATATTTT. It yields the protein CASFRPGNTIYF.

V and J are TRBV7-9 and TRBJ2-5; D possibly corresponds to TRBD2 (6 bases). Per the germline V gene, CDR1 is SEHNR and CDR2 is FQNEAQ (reference sequence). The CDR3 extends over 13 amino acids. V shed 5 bases and J shed 3 bases, with 10 bases lying between them. CDR3 protein: CASSLREEETQYF. CDR3 in DNA: TGTGCCAGCAGCCTCAGGGAGGAAGAGACCCAGTACTTC.